This passage covers 24 T cell receptor beta chains from one sample sequenced in a study of human thymus T cells. Clones were sequenced by immunoSEQ multiplex PCR, and TCRdb holds only the in-frame ones, with some missing. Of roughly 60,000 clones listed, 94% are singletons. The sequenced sample was blood. The receptors were gathered from a boy younger than two with a congenital heart defect but otherwise immunologically healthy.

The chain joins TRBV28 to TRBJ2-5; no clear D gene. V lost 5 bases, J lost 5 bases, and 6 bases lay in between. The CDR3 sequence is 11 residues long. The V gene's germline CDR1 is MDHEN and CDR2 SYDVKM. CDR3 sequence: CASSQWETQYF. The CDR3 nucleotides are TGTGCCAGCAGTCAGTGGGAGACCCAGTACTTC.

The chain employs TRBV28 and TRBJ2-7; 9 bases fit TRBD1. The ends lost 5 bases at V and 5 bases at J; junction bases unmatched: 10. CDR3 length equals 15 residues. The germline V gene has CDR1 MDHEN and CDR2 SYDVKM. CDR3 protein: CASSSAGTGFNEQYF. The CDR3 DNA follows: TGTGCCAGCAGTAGTGCCGGGACAGGGTTCAACGAGCAGTACTTC.

This chain connects TRBV9 to TRBJ2-7; no firm D call. V lost 2 bases and J lost 2, with 11 bases in between. The CDR3 covers 14 residues. Germline CDR1 and CDR2: SGDLS and YYNGEE. In DNA form, the CDR3 reads TGTGCCAGCAGCGTCGGCAGAGGCGCCTACGAGCAGTACTTC. Translation: CASSVGRGAYEQYF.

V is TRBV10-3 and J is TRBJ2-2, with D unclear. The germline V gene has CDR1 ENHRY and CDR2 SYGVKD. Between the trimmed V and J ends, which lost 3 bases and 1 base, there was a span of 6 bases. This CDR3 contains 14 residues. This chain's CDR3 is CAISETGNTGELFF. For the CDR3, the DNA is TGTGCCATCAGTGAAACGGGGAACACCGGGGAGCTGTTTTTT.

The chain is built from TRBV10-1 and TRBJ2-5; D unclear. The germline V gene has CDR1 WNHNN and CDR2 SYGVQD (reference sequence). The CDR3 is made up of 13 amino acids. With 4 bases removed from V and 0 bases from J, the gap between germline ends came to 6 bases. CDR3 loop: CASSGNNQETQYF. In nucleotides, the CDR3 is TGCGCCAGCAGTGGGAATAACCAAGAGACCCAGTACTTC.

The chain links TRBV6-4 to TRBJ2-1, with 9 nucleotides matching TRBD2. The germline V gene encodes CDR1 MRHNA and CDR2 SNTAGT. This CDR3 has 13 amino acids. The junction had 6 bases not matched to a gene; V was cut back by 5 bases and J by 10 bases. The CDR3 reads CASSWREGNEQFF. The CDR3 DNA is TGTGCCAGCAGTTGGCGGGAGGGTAACGAGCAGTTCTTC.

This clone was seen a single time. The V call is TRBV27, the J call TRBJ2-5; 12 bases align to TRBD2. V was pared by 2 bases and J by 5 bases, with 3 bases of the junction left unmatched. The germline V gene has CDR1 MNHEY and CDR2 SMNVEV (reference sequence). The CDR3 is made up of 15 amino acids. The CDR3 sequence: CASSLLAGGLETQYF. CDR3 coding DNA: TGTGCCAGCAGTTTACTAGCGGGGGGGCTGGAGACCCAGTACTTC.

The chain joins TRBV7-9 to TRBJ2-7; D perhaps matches TRBD1 (6 bases). V dropped 5 bases and J dropped 4 bases, with 9 bases sitting between them. This CDR3 contains 12 residues. CDR1 is SEHNR and CDR2 is FQNEAQ in the germline V gene (reference sequence). The CDR3 spells CASSRGGYEQYF. As DNA, the CDR3 is TGTGCCAGCAGCCGAGGGGGTTACGAGCAGTACTTC.

This chain joins TRBV7-2 and TRBJ2-1, with 7 bases that match TRBD2. V was pared by 5 bases and J by 4 bases, with 14 bases of the junction left unmatched. The CDR3 has 17 amino acids. Germline V gives CDR1 SGHTA, CDR2 FQGNSA. For the CDR3, the DNA is TGTGCCAGCAGCCCACGACCGACTAGCTTTTCATACAATGAGCAGTTCTTC. This sequence encodes CASSPRPTSFSYNEQFF.

V is TRBV7-2 and J is TRBJ2-3; the match to TRBD1 covers 9 bases. There are 16 residues in the CDR3. Germline CDR1 reads SGHTA; CDR2 reads FQGNSA. Trimming at V came to 5 bases and at J to 5 bases, leaving 11 bases not matched to a gene. CDR3 sequence: CASSPRDRASIDTQYF. The CDR3 DNA follows: TGTGCCAGCAGCCCCCGGGACAGGGCTTCGATAGATACGCAGTATTTT.

The rearrangement joins TRBV7-9 to TRBJ2-2; D gene unclear. CDR3 length: 13 amino acids. Germline CDR1 and CDR2: SEHNR and FQNEAQ (reference sequence). With 1 base removed from V and 6 bases from J, the gap between germline ends came to 6 bases. CDR3 bases: TGTGCCAGCAGCTTAGACGGCCCCGGGGAGCTGTTTTTT. This gives the protein CASSLDGPGELFF.

This clone was picked up one time. The genes are TRBV7-6 and TRBJ1-1; D possibly corresponds to TRBD1 (5 bases). The CDR3 extends over 17 amino acids. The germline CDR1 and CDR2 sequences are SGHVS and FNYEAQ. Between the trimmed V and J ends, which lost 1 base and 1 base, there was a span of 16 bases. CDR3 protein: CASSLGAGWRGNTEAFF. CDR3 coding DNA: TGTGCCAGCAGCTTAGGGGCAGGGTGGAGGGGGAACACTGAAGCTTTCTTT. The complete variable domain, with remaining parts taken from reference TRBV7-6 and TRBJ1-1, reads GAGVSQSPRYKVTKRGQDVALRCDPISGHVSLYWYRQALGQGPEFLTYFNYEAQQDKSGLPNDRFSAERPEGSISTLTIQRTEQRDSAMYRCASSLGAGWRGNTEAFFGQGTRLTVV.

The chain uses TRBV19 and TRBJ2-3; the D gene is possibly TRBD1 (6 bases). V was pared by 10 bases and J by 6 bases, with 14 bases between. Germline CDR1 is LNHDA and CDR2 is SQIVND (reference sequence). CDR3 length: 12 residues. The CDR3 nucleotides are TGTGCCACCAGGGGCATCCTTGATACGCAGTATTTT. Its protein is CATRGILDTQYF.

This chain joins TRBV14 and TRBJ2-1, with 7 bases lining up with TRBD1. This CDR3 spans 14 amino acids. Germline CDR1 and CDR2: SGHDN and FVKESK. With 2 bases clipped from V and 6 bases from J, the junction kept 4 bases outside the gene matches. In DNA form, the CDR3 reads TGTGCCAGCAGCCAAAGAAACAGGGGCAATGAGCAGTTCTTC. Protein sequence: CASSQRNRGNEQFF. The entire variable domain, with the rest obtained from reference TRBV14 and TRBJ2-1, is as follows: EAGVTQFPSHSVIEKGQTVTLRCDPISGHDNLYWYRRVMGKEIKFLLHFVKESKQDESGMPNNRFLAERTGGTYSTLKVQPAELEDSGVYFCASSQRNRGNEQFFGPGTRLTVL.

J is TRBJ2-7 and V is TRBV18; unclear D gene. Per the germline V gene, CDR1 is KGHSH and CDR2 is LQKENI. This CDR3 has 15 residues. Trimming pared 4 bases from V and 0 bases from J, leaving 13 bases between. The CDR3 DNA reads TGTGCCAGCTCACTTAGTCGGGTTTACTCCTACGAGCAGTACTTC. Its protein is CASSLSRVYSYEQYF.

The count of this clone is one. The chain employs TRBV5-1 and TRBJ1-5; 12 nucleotides align to TRBD1. CDR3 size: 20 residues. CDR1 SGHRS and CDR2 YFSETQ come from the germline V gene. Trimming removed 7 bases from V and 0 bases from J; junction bases left unmatched: 17. The CDR3 loop is CASYSSGDRGLVYSNQPQHF. DNA of the CDR3: TGCGCCAGCTACTCCTCCGGGGACAGGGGGCTGGTATATAGCAATCAGCCCCAGCATTTT.

This chain connects TRBV10-3 to TRBJ2-3, with 7 bases that match TRBD2. V shed 6 bases, J shed 3 bases, and the junction held 6 bases outside the gene matches. The CDR3 contains 14 residues. Germline V CDR1 and CDR2: ENHRY, SYGVKD. CDR3 nucleotides: TGTGCCATCAGGCCAGCGGGAACAACAGATACGCAGTATTTT. Translating gives CAIRPAGTTDTQYF.

This clone was seen once. The rearrangement uses TRBV6-5 and TRBJ2-7; unclear D gene. Trimming stripped 6 bases from V and 2 bases from J, with 5 bases between. The CDR3 is 11 amino acids. Germline V CDR1 and CDR2: MNHEY, SVGAGI. The CDR3 region is CASSLTYEQYF. CDR3 DNA sequence: TGTGCCAGCAGCTTGACCTACGAGCAGTACTTC.

This CDR3 is CASSRGRNEKLFF. In DNA form, the CDR3 reads TGTGCCAGCAGCCGGGGGAGGAATGAAAAACTGTTTTTT. The J gene is TRBJ1-4, the V gene TRBV7-2, with D perhaps TRBD1 (5 bases). With 5 bases removed from V and 5 bases from J, the gap between germline ends came to 9 bases. This CDR3 comprises 13 residues. The germline CDR1 and CDR2 sequences are SGHTA and FQGNSA. Filled out from reference TRBV7-2 and TRBJ1-4, the complete variable domain reads GAGVSQSPSNKVTEKGKDVELRCDPISGHTALYWYRQSLGQGLEFLIYFQGNSAPDKSGLPSDRFSAERTGGSVSTLTIQRTQQEDSAVYLCASSRGRNEKLFFGSGTQLSVL.

This chain connects TRBV19 to TRBJ1-2; 7 bases map to TRBD1. This CDR3 is 11 amino acids long. Germline V gives CDR1 LNHDA, CDR2 SQIVND (reference sequence). V trimming: 7 bases; J trimming: 4 bases; junction bases outside the gene matches: 0. CDR3 protein: CASTGGYGYTF. CDR3 bases: TGTGCCAGTACAGGGGGCTATGGCTACACCTTC.

V gene TRBV5-1 combines with J gene TRBJ1-6; D is possibly TRBD1 (5 bases). The CDR3 sequence is 17 residues long. CDR1 SGHRS and CDR2 YFSETQ come from the germline V gene. V lost 2 bases to trimming and J lost 3 bases, with 15 bases between them. The CDR3 spells CASSLSPEGSYNSPLHF. CDR3 DNA sequence: TGCGCCAGCAGCTTAAGCCCAGAGGGGAGCTATAATTCACCCCTCCACTTT.

This clone was counted a single time. V gene TRBV5-1 combines with J gene TRBJ2-5; weak D call: TRBD2 (7 bases). V was pared by 0 bases and J by 2 bases, with 11 bases between. Germline V gene sequence: CDR1 SGHRS, CDR2 YFSETQ. The CDR3 spans 15 residues. The DNA of the CDR3 is TGCGCCAGCAGCTTGGGCGGGGGCCCACAAGAGACCCAGTACTTC. Translating it yields CASSLGGGPQETQYF.

The rearrangement links TRBV6-7 to TRBJ2-7; D may be TRBD1 (5 bases). TRBV6-7 counts as an open reading frame of uncertain function. This CDR3 region has 10 residues. Trimming left V 9 bases short and J 9 bases short, with 12 bases between. The CDR3 nucleotides read TGTGCCAGTCCCAGGGCCGGGCAGTACTTC. Residues: CASPRAGQYF.

This clone has a handful of counts. The rearrangement links TRBV7-9 to TRBJ2-3; D call uncertain. V was shortened by 2 bases and J by 0 bases, with 3 bases between the two germline ends. The CDR3 totals 13 residues. The V gene's germline CDR1 is SEHNR and CDR2 FQNEAQ (reference sequence). CDR3 DNA: TGTGCCAGCAGCTTATCTAGCACAGATACGCAGTATTTT. Translation gives CASSLSSTDTQYF.